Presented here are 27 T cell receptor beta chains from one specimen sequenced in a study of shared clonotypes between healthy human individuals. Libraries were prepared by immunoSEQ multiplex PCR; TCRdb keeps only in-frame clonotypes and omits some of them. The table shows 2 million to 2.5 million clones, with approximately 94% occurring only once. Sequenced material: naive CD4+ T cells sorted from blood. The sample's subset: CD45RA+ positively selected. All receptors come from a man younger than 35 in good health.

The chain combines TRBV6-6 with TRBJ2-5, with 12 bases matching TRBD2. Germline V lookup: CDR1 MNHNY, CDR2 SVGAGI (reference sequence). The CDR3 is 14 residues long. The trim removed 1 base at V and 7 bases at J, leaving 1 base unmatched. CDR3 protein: CASSYLTSGGTQYF. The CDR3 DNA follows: TGTGCCAGCAGTTACTTGACTAGCGGGGGGACCCAGTACTTC.

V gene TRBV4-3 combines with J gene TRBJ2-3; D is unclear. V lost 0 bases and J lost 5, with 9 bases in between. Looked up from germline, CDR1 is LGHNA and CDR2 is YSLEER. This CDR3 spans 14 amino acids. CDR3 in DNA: TGCGCCAGCAGCCAAGATGGCCCTGAAGATACGCAGTATTTT. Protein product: CASSQDGPEDTQYF.

This chain's CDR3 is CASSLDQGTNEKLFF. The CDR3 nucleotides read TGTGCCAGCAGCTTAGACCAGGGGACTAATGAAAAACTGTTTTTT. The rearrangement joins TRBV7-2 to TRBJ1-4; D is possibly TRBD1 (6 bases). With 1 base removed from V and 2 bases from J, the gap between germline ends came to 8 bases. The CDR3 is 15 amino acids. Germline CDR1 SGHTA, CDR2 FQGNSA.

CDR3 sequence reads: CASTRGGRANQPQHF. CDR3 in DNA: TGTGCCAGCACCAGAGGCGGCCGTGCCAATCAGCCCCAGCATTTT. The chain is built from TRBV7-2 and TRBJ1-5; D gene unclear. This CDR3 region has 15 residues. Germline V gene data show CDR1 as SGHTA and CDR2 as FQGNSA. Trimming removed 7 bases from V and 3 bases from J, with 16 bases in between.

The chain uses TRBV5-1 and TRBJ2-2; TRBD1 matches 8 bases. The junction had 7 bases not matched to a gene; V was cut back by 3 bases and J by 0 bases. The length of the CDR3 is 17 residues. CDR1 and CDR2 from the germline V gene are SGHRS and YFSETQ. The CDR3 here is CASSSGQGGSNTGELFF. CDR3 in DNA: TGCGCCAGCAGCTCTGGACAGGGTGGATCGAACACCGGGGAGCTGTTTTTT.

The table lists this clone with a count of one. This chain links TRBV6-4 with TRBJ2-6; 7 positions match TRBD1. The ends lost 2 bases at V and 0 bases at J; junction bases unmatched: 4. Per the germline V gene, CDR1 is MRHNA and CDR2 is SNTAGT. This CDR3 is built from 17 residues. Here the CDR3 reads CASSDLAGGSGANVLTF. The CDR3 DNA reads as TGTGCCAGCAGTGACCTGGCAGGGGGCTCTGGGGCCAACGTCCTGACTTTC.

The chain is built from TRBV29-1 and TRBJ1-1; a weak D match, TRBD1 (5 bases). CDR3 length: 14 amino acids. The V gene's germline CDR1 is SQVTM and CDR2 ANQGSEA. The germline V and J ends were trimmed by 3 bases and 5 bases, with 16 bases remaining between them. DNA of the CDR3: TGCAGCGTTGAGGCTCAGGGAGGAAATACTGAAGCTTTCTTT. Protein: CSVEAQGGNTEAFF.

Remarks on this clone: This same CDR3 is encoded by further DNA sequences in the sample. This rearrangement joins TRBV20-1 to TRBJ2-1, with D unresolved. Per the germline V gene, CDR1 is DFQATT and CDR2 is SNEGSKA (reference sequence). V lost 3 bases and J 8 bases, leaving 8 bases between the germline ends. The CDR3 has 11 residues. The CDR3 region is CSASGGDEQFF. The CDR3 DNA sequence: TGCAGTGCTAGTGGTGGGGATGAGCAGTTCTTC.

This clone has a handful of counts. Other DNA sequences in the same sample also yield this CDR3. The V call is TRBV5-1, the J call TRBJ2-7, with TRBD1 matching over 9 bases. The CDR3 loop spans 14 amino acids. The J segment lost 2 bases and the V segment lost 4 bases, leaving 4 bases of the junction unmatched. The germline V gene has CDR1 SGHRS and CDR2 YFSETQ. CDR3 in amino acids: CASSPGTGPYEQYF. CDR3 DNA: TGCGCCAGCAGCCCCGGGACAGGGCCCTACGAGCAGTACTTC.

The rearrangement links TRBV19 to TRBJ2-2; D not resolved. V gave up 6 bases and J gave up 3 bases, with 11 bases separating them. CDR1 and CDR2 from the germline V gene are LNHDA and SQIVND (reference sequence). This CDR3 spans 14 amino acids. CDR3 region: CASRTFQDTGELFF. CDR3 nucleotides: TGTGCCAGTAGGACGTTTCAGGACACCGGGGAGCTGTTTTTT.

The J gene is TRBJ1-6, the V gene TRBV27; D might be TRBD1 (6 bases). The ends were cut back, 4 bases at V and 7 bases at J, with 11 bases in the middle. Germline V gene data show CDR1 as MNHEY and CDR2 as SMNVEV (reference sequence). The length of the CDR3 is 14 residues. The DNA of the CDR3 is TGTGCCAGCAGTTACCAGGGGAGGAATTCACCCCTCCACTTT. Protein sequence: CASSYQGRNSPLHF.

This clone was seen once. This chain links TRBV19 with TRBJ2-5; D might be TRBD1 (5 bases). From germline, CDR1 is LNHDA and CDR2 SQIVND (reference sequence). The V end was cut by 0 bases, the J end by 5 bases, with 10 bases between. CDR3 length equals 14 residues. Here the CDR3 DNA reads TGTGCCAGTAGTATAGATCTCAGGGTGGAGACCCAGTACTTC. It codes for CASSIDLRVETQYF.

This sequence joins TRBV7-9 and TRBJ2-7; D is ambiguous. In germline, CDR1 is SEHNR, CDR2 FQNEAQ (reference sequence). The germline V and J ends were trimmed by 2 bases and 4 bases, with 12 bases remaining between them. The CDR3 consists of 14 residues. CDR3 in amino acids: CASSLYPVSYEQYF. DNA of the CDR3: TGTGCCAGCAGCTTATATCCGGTATCTTACGAGCAGTACTTC.

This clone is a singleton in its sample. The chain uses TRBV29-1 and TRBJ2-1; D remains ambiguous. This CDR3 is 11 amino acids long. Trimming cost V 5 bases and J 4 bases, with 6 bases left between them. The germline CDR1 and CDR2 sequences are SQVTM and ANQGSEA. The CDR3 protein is CSVLSYNEQFF. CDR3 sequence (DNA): TGCAGCGTTTTAAGTTACAATGAGCAGTTCTTC.

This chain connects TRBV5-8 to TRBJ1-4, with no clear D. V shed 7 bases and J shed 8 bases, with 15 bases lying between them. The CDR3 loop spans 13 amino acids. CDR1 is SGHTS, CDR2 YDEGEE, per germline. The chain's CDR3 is CASSPRHGEKLFF. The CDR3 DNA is TGTGCCAGCTCTCCTCGCCATGGGGAAAAACTGTTTTTT.

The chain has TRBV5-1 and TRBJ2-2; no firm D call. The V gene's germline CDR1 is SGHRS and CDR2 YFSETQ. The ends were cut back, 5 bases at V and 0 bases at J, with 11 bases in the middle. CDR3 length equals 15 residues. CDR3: CASSLKHSNTGELFF. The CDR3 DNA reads TGCGCCAGCAGTCTAAAACACTCGAACACCGGGGAGCTGTTTTTT.

The CDR3 region has the DNA TGTGCCATCAGTTCTATTCCGAACACCGGGGAGCTGTTTTTT. Residues: CAISSIPNTGELFF. V gene TRBV10-3 combines with J gene TRBJ2-2; D ambiguous. Trimming took off 5 bases at V and 0 bases at J, with 7 bases between the two ends. There are 14 residues in the CDR3. CDR1 is ENHRY and CDR2 is SYGVKD in the germline V gene.

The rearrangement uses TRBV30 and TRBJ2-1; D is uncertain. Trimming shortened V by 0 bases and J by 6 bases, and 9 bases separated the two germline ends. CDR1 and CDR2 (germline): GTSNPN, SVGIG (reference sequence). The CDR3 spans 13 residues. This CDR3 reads CAWSVPLRNEQFF. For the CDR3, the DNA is TGTGCCTGGAGTGTACCACTACGCAATGAGCAGTTCTTC.

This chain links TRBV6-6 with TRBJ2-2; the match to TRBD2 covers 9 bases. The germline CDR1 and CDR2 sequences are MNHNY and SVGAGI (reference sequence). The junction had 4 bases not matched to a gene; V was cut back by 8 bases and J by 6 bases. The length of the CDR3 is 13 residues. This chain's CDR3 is CASSRLAAGELFF. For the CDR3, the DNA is TGTGCCAGCTCCCGACTAGCGGCCGGGGAGCTGTTTTTT.

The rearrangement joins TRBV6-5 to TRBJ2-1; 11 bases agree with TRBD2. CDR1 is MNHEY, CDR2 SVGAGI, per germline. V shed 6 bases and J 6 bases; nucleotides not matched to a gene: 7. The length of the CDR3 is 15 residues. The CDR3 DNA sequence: TGTGCCAGCAGCTCCGGGACTAGCGGACTCAATGAGCAGTTCTTC. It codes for CASSSGTSGLNEQFF.

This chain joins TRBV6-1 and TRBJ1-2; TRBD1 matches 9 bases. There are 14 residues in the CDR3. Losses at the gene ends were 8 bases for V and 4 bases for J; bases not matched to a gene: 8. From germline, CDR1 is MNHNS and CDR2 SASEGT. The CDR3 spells CASRGDRVFYGYTF. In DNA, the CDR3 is TGTGCCAGCCGGGGGGACAGGGTTTTCTATGGCTACACCTTC.

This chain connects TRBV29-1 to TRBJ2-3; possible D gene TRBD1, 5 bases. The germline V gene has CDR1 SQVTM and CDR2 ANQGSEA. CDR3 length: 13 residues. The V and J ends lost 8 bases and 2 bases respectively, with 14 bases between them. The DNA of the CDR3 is TGCAGCTCGAAGACAGTCCTCACAGATACGCAGTATTTT. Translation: CSSKTVLTDTQYF.

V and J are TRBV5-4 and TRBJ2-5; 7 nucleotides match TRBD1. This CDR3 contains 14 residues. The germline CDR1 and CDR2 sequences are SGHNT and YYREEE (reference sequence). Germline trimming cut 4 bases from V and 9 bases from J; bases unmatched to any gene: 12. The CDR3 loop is CASSMGQSLEAQYF. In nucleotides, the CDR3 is TGTGCCAGCAGCATGGGACAGTCCCTGGAGGCCCAGTACTTC. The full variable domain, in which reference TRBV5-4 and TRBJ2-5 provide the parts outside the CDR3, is ETGVTQSPTHLIKTRGQQVTLRCSSQSGHNTVSWYQQALGQGPQFIFQYYREEENGRGNFPPRFSGLQFPNYSSELNVNALELDDSALYLCASSMGQSLEAQYFGPGTRLLVL.

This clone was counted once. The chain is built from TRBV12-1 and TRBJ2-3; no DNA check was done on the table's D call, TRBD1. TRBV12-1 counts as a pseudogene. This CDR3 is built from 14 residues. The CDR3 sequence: CAMSVAGSTDTQYF. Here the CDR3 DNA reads TGTGCCATGAGCGTGGCAGGGAGCACAGATACGCAGTATTTT.

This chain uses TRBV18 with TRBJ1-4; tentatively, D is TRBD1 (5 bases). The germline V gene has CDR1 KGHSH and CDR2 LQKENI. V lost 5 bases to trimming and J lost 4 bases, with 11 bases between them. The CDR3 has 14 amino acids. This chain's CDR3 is CASSEGAVNEKLFF. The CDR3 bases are TGTGCCAGCTCAGAAGGGGCCGTTAATGAAAAACTGTTTTTT.

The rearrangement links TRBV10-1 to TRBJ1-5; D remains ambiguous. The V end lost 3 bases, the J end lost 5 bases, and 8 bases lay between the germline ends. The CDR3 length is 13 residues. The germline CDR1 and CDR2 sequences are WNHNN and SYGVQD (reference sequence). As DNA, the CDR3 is TGCGCCAGCAGTGAAGGCAGCCATCAGCCCCAGCATTTT. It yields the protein CASSEGSHQPQHF.

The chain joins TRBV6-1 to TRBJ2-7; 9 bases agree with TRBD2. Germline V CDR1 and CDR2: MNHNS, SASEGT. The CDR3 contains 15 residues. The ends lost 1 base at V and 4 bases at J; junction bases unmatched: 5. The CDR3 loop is CASSEGLADLYEQYF. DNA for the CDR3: TGTGCCAGCAGTGAAGGACTAGCGGACTTATACGAGCAGTACTTC.